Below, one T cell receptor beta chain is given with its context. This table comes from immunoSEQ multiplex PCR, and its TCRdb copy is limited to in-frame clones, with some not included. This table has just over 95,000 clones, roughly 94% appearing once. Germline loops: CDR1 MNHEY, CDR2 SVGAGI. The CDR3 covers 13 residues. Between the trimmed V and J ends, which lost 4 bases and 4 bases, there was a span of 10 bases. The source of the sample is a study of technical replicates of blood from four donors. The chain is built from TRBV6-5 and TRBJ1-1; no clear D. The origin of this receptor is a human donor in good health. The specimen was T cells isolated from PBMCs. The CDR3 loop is CASSSYGITEAFF. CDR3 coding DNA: TGTGCCAGCAGTTCCTACGGTATCACTGAAGCTTTCTTT.